This T cell receptor beta chain was documented in a study of T-cell reconstitution after alpha-beta-depleted transplantation in children. This clonotype was seen at least ten times. What it recognizes is unknown. V was pared by 7 bases and J by 8 bases, with 16 bases between. The CDR3 is 13 amino acids. The germline CDR1 and CDR2 sequences are SGHAT and FQNNGV. Findings of the study overall: One year post-transplant, T-cell counts and diversity were largely derived from T cells produced anew. Alpha-beta T cells about two months after transplant reportedly derived from several hundred expanded graft clones.

Unique molecular identifiers were incorporated during preparation of the TCRbeta library. TCRdb fed the PCR reads into MiXCR, producing one record per CDR3 protein. Among about 490,000 distinct CDR3 sequences listed, over 9.5% were seen once. This TCR derives from a child aged 2-15 years with inherited bone marrow failure, due to receive a stem cell transplant. The rearrangement links TRBV11-2 to TRBJ2-3; tentatively, D is TRBD1 (5 bases). The sample consisted of PBMCs, taken before TCRalphabeta/CD19-depleted stem cell transplant. Written as DNA, the CDR3 is TGTGCCAGCACTCTCGTGGGGCGAGGTACGCAGTATTTT. Protein product: CASTLVGRGTQYF.